This T cell receptor beta chain was sequenced during a study of blood T cell repertoires in COVID-19. Across the whole study: Nucleic acid was either cDNA or gDNA, and it came from T cells, B-cell-depleted T cells, or PBMCs.

Among Cohort 3 donors, those recovered had two negative PCRs, clearance, or symptom resolution. The repertoire was sequenced with immunoSEQ multiplex PCR; TCRdb's copy has only in-frame clones and lacks some. The sample lists around 310,000 clones, 80% to 90% seen once, with less than 5.5% in the top ten. Germline-derived CDR1 and CDR2 are SNHLY and FYNNEI. This CDR3 has 14 amino acids. The ends were cut back, 7 bases at V and 6 bases at J, with 16 bases in the middle. The sequenced sample consisted of PBMCs or T cells enriched from blood (not recorded which). The chain uses TRBV2 and TRBJ1-5; D possibly corresponds to TRBD1 (5 bases). The clonotype comes from a man aged 25 to 40 who had recovered from COVID-19. The CDR3 DNA is TGTGCCAGCACTCTGAGACAGCGGGTTCAGCCCCAGCATTTT. This encodes CASTLRQRVQPQHF.